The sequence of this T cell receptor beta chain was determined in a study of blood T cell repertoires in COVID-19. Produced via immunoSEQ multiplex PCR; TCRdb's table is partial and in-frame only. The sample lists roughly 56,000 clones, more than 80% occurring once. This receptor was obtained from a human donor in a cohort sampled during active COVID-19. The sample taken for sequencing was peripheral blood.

CDR3 nucleotides: TGTGCCAGCATCAGGGAAAAGGGTACGCAGTATTTT. Its translation: CASIREKGTQYF. The chain is built from TRBV2 and TRBJ2-3; maybe TRBD1 (5 bases). V lost 7 bases and J 8 bases, leaving 13 bases between the germline ends. CDR3 size: 12 residues. The germline gives CDR1 SNHLY, CDR2 FYNNEI. The whole variable domain, remainder taken from reference TRBV2 and TRBJ2-3, is EPEVTQTPSHQVTQMGQEVILRCVPISNHLYFYWYRQILGQKVEFLVSFYNNEISEKSEIFDDQFSVERPDGSNFTLKIRSTKLEDSAMYFCASIREKGTQYFGPGTRLTVL.